This T cell receptor beta chain was recorded in a study of CD8+CD57+ T cells in acquired aplastic anemia. For the study at large: Sorted CD4+ plus CD8+ cells gave DNA averaging approximately 2.9 ug. Healthy-donor CD4+ cells averaged approximately 11 million reads.

The table lists this clonotype with many counts. What it binds is not known. Investigators profiled TCR beta VDJ and CDR3 from genomic DNA template. Each CDR3 protein gets one entry after TCRdb re-called the reads with MiXCR. This table holds 100,000 to 130,000 distinct CDR3 sequences, roughly 50% found once. The CDR3 is made up of 15 amino acids. CDR1 and CDR2 from the germline V gene are SGHTA and FQGTGA. Trimming removed 3 bases from V and 1 base from J; junction bases left unmatched: 1. Broader study findings: Found in both controls and patients were almost 30 CD8+ CDR3 sequences. In CD8+ cells, Simpson's diversity showed no significant difference between patients and controls.

The TCR comes from a human donor in good health, serving as a control. Specimen: sorted CD4+, CD8+, or CD8+CD57+ T cells (not recorded which) from PBMCs. V gene TRBV7-3 combines with J gene TRBJ2-3; 10 bases align to TRBD2. In nucleotides, the CDR3 is TGTGCCAGCAGCTTTGGGACTAGCGGCACAGATACGCAGTATTTT. It yields the protein CASSFGTSGTDTQYF.